A single sample gave rise to the 2 T cell receptor beta chains below, sequenced in a study of graft-versus-host responses after intestinal transplantation. This table comes from immunoSEQ multiplex PCR, and its TCRdb copy is limited to in-frame clones, with some not included. Of just under 100,000 clones listed, 90% were seen once; the top ten hold about 16%. The source material was PBMCs, sampled 450 to 480 days after intestinal transplant. These receptors originate from a human patient who received an intestinal transplant, so some T cells may come from the graft donor.

This clone was detected a few times. CDR3 DNA sequence: TGTGCCAGTAGTGGACTGGGAACCGGGGAGCTGTTTTTT. Its translation: CASSGLGTGELFF. The V gene is TRBV19, the J gene TRBJ2-2, with a weak D call TRBD2 (5 bases). Germline V gene data show CDR1 as LNHDA and CDR2 as SQIVND (reference sequence). V was cut by 5 bases and J by 5 bases, with 9 bases left in between. The CDR3 spans 13 residues.

About this clone: This same CDR3 is encoded by further DNA sequences in the sample. V usage is TRBV5-4 and J usage is TRBJ1-1, with D perhaps TRBD1 (5 bases). This CDR3 has 12 residues. Germline loops: CDR1 SGHNT, CDR2 YYREEE (reference sequence). Between the trimmed V and J ends, which lost 4 bases and 3 bases, there was a span of 7 bases. This CDR3 is CASSLGDTEAFF. The CDR3 nucleotides are TGTGCCAGCAGCCTGGGGGACACTGAAGCTTTCTTT.